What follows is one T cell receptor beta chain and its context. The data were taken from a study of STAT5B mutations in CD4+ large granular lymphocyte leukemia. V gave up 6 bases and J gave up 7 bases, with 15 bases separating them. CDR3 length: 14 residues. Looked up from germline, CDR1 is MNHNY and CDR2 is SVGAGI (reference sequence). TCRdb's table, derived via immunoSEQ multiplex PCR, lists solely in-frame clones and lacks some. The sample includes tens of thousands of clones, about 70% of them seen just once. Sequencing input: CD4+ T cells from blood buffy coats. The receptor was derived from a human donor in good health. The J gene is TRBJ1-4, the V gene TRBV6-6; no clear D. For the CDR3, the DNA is TGTGCCAGCAGCCCCCCCCCGCCCGTTGAAAAACTGTTTTTT. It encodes CASSPPPPVEKLFF.